These 5 T cell receptor beta chains were all obtained from the same sample, sequenced in a study of cytomegalovirus exposure and HLA in healthy donors (dated by TCRdb to 2016 to 2017). Library generation was performed with the immunoSEQ multiplex PCR assay. Imported from immuneACCESS, the table was reduced by TCRdb to in-frame sequences with V and J called. These copies leave out some clones; in studies compared against another copy, an unresolved V gene accounts for under half, and the cause of the remainder is not known. Here the sample has under 200,000 clones; roughly 90% occur a single time. Roughly 5.7% of the sample goes to the ten largest clones. Sequencing was performed on PBMCs. The source is a woman aged 25-40 years in good health and CMV-seronegative.

The chain has TRBV14 and TRBJ1-1; a weak D match, TRBD1 (5 bases). The V gene lost 0 bases and the J gene lost 4 bases, with 18 bases spanning the gap. CDR3 size: 17 residues. The germline V gene encodes CDR1 SGHDN and CDR2 FVKESK. Here the CDR3 reads CASSQDFWGTGGTEAFF. CDR3 sequence (DNA): TGTGCCAGCAGCCAAGATTTCTGGGGGACCGGGGGCACTGAAGCTTTCTTT.

V and J are TRBV27 and TRBJ1-5; perhaps TRBD1 as D (6 bases). Trimming left V 6 bases short and J 0 bases short, with 18 bases between. The CDR3 covers 17 residues. Germline V gene lookup returns CDR1 MNHEY and CDR2 SMNVEV (reference sequence). CDR3 region: CASRLGGVPNSNQPQHF. CDR3 nucleotide sequence: TGTGCCAGCAGGTTAGGGGGGGTCCCCAATAGCAATCAGCCCCAGCATTTT.

The V call is TRBV7-3, the J call TRBJ2-3, with D perhaps TRBD2 (6 bases). The length of the CDR3 is 18 residues. Germline assignment: CDR1 SGHTA and CDR2 FQGTGA. V was clipped by 1 base and J by 5 bases, with 22 bases between them. DNA of the CDR3: TGTGCCAGCAGCTTAAAGGGCCCTAGCGAAGGGATTGGAGATACGCAGTATTTT. Translated, it gives CASSLKGPSEGIGDTQYF. Based on the CDR3 plus reference TRBV7-3 and TRBJ2-3, the full variable domain is GAGVSQTPSNKVTEKGKYVELRCDPISGHTALYWYRQSLGQGPEFLIYFQGTGAADDSGLPNDRFFAVRPEGSVSTLKIQRTERGDSAVYLCASSLKGPSEGIGDTQYFGPGTRLTVL.

This clone was found once. The V call is TRBV18, the J call TRBJ1-2; TRBD1 agrees at 8 bases. V lost 4 bases to trimming and J lost 4 bases; unmatched junction nucleotides: 8. The CDR3 consists of 15 residues. Germline CDR1 and CDR2: KGHSH and LQKENI. CDR3 sequence (DNA): TGTGCCAGCTCACGGGGACAGGACCAGGGCTATGGCTACACCTTC. Its translation is CASSRGQDQGYGYTF.

The chain is built from TRBV25-1 and TRBJ2-3; 7 bases map to TRBD1. Germline assignment: CDR1 MGHDK and CDR2 SYGVNS. The CDR3 covers 16 residues. V lost 2 bases to trimming and J lost 3 bases; unmatched junction nucleotides: 8. The DNA for the CDR3 is TGTGCCAGCAGTGAAGTAGGGGGCGATACGACAGATACGCAGTATTTT. Its translation: CASSEVGGDTTDTQYF.